This T cell receptor beta chain was identified during a study of tumor and adjacent non-tumor tissue in lung cancer. In the study overall: Aged about 31 to 76 years, patients included about 11 men and 4 to 6 women with stage I to III disease. Whole-study findings and limits: Normal lung showed higher cumulative top 100 clone frequency than tumor. Compared with tumor, normal lung showed significantly lower TCR diversity.

V was shortened by 6 bases and J by 1 base, with 13 bases between the two germline ends. Germline V gives CDR1 MNHNS, CDR2 SASEGT. The CDR3 covers 16 residues. As regards this clonotype: Its antigen is currently unknown.

RNA was extracted from bulk tissue without any cell sorting. Distant lung tissue was collected more than 3 cm away from the tumor edge. Chemotherapy-naive patients with new lung cancer underwent thoracic surgery in China, August–November 2014. TCRbeta libraries were built with three rounds of nested PCR, modified from ARM-PCR. MiXCR, applied by TCRdb to the multiplex PCR reads, yields one record per CDR3 protein. The sample lists about 98,000 distinct CDR3 sequences, 80% occurring once. The source is a man aged 60 to 75 with small cell lung cancer. What was sequenced was distant non-tumor lung tissue. The V and J genes are TRBV6-1 and TRBJ1-6; TRBD1 might be the D (5 bases). The DNA of the CDR3 is TGTGCCAGCAGAGGCAGGGAGAGTTCCTATAATTCACCCCTCCACTTT. Amino acid sequence: CASRGRESSYNSPLHF.